This entry concerns a single T cell receptor beta chain. Some clones are missing from TCRdb's copy, which holds only in-frame ones; the method was immunoSEQ multiplex PCR. Of a few hundred thousand clones in the sample, roughly 91% were seen once. Germline lookup yields CDR1 SGHTA and CDR2 FQGNSA. V shed 7 bases and J shed 1 base, with 13 bases lying between them. The CDR3 covers 14 residues. The data are from a study of blood T cell repertoires in COVID-19. The sample comprised PBMCs or T cells enriched from blood (not recorded which). The TCR originated in a woman aged 30 to 39 who had recovered from COVID-19. V usage is TRBV7-2 and J usage is TRBJ1-1; D gene unclear. CDR3 amino acids: CASIPVAGNTEAFF. CDR3 bases: TGTGCCAGCATTCCAGTGGCGGGGAACACTGAAGCTTTCTTT.